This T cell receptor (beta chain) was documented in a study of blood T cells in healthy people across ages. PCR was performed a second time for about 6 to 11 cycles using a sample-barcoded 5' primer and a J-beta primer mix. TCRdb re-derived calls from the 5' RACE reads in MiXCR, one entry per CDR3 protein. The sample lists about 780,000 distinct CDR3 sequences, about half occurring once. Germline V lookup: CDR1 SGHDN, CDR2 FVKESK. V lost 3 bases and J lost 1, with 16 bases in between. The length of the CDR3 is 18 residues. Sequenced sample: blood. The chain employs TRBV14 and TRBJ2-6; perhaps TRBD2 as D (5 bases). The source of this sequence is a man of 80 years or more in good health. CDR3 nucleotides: TGTGCCAGCAGCCACTTACGGGGTAGCCTTTCTGGGGCCAACGTCCTGACTTTC. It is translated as CASSHLRGSLSGANVLTF.